This TCR beta chain came from a study of CD8 T cells in Susac syndrome. The study, taken as a whole, reports: TCR sequencing and HLA analysis covered a relatively small number of individuals.

With 4 bases clipped from V and 4 bases from J, the junction kept 8 bases outside the gene matches. The CDR3 contains 15 residues. The germline gives CDR1 GTSNPN, CDR2 SVGIG (reference sequence). As to this clonotype: What it binds is not known.

Reverse transcription of 0.5 to 1 ug RNA was performed with random hexamers. The TCR beta CDR3 was amplified by immunoSEQ multiplex PCR across 54 Vbeta, 13 Jbeta. One entry per CDR3 protein, called by TCRdb with MiXCR from the immunoSEQ multiplex PCR reads. Here the sample spans around 130,000 distinct CDR3 sequences, approximately 90% being singletons. The source is a human donor with multiple sclerosis. Sample: CD8+ T cells from PBMCs. The chain joins TRBV30 to TRBJ2-2; 8 bases match TRBD2. The CDR3: CAWMEGGRRTGELFF. The CDR3 bases are TGTGCCTGGATGGAGGGCGGGAGGCGCACCGGGGAGCTGTTTTTT.